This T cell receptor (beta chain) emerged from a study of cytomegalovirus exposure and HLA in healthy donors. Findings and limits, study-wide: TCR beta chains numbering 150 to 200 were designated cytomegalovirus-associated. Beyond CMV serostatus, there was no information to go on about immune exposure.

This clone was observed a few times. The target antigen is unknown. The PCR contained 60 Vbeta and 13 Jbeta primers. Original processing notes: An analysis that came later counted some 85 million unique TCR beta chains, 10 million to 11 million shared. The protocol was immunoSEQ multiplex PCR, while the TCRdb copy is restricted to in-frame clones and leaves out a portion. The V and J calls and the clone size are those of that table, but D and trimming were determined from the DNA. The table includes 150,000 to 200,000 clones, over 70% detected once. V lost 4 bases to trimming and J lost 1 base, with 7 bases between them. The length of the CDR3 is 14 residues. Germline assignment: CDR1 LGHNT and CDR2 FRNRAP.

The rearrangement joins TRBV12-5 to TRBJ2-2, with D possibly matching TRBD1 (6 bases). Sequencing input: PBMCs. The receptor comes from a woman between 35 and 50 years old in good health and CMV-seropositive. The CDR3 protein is CASGSGQNTGELFF. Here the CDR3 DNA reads TGTGCTAGTGGTTCGGGACAGAACACCGGGGAGCTGTTTTTT.